This T cell receptor (beta chain) stems from a study of blood T cell repertoires in COVID-19. The CDR3 is made up of 14 amino acids. V lost 7 bases to trimming and J lost 2 bases; unmatched junction nucleotides: 4. The germline V gene encodes CDR1 LGHDT and CDR2 YNNKEL (reference sequence). In the original analysis: Counts of nucleated cells, estimated from reference gene primer amplification, were obtained. Assay used: immunoSEQ multiplex PCR; TCRdb lists only in-frame clones, some missing. V and J calls and clone size are copied from that table; D and trimming were computed from the DNA. Counted here are about 80,000 clones, about 72% occurring once; the ten biggest clones make up about 16%.

The sequence was obtained from a man in his 70s with active or convalescent COVID-19. This rearrangement joins TRBV3-1 (or the pseudogene TRBV3-2) to TRBJ2-3; 9 positions agree with TRBD2. Source material: peripheral blood. CDR3 in DNA: TGTGCCAGCAATCCTAGCGGGGACACAGATACGCAGTATTTT. Translated: CASNPSGDTDTQYF.